The 24 T cell receptor beta chains below were found in one sample sequenced in a study of control samples from healthy donors and cancer patients. Measured with immunoSEQ multiplex PCR; TCRdb has only the in-frame clones, and not every one. The sample has 90,000 to 110,000 clones, approximately 90% seen once. Sequences were obtained from blood. The receptors derive from a human donor in good health. The donor label of this sample is uncertain.

This clone has only one observation. The chain uses TRBV12-3 or TRBV12-4 and TRBJ1-2, with 7 bases fitting TRBD1. The CDR3 contains 13 residues. J gave up 3 bases and V 6 bases, and 4 bases lay outside the gene matches. This chain's CDR3 is CASREGQYYGYTF. The CDR3 nucleotides read TGTGCCAGCAGGGAGGGACAGTACTATGGCTACACCTTC.

This clone was recorded once. The V and J genes are TRBV18 and TRBJ2-2; 7 bases align to TRBD1. The CDR3 covers 19 residues. From germline, CDR1 is KGHSH and CDR2 LQKENI. Germline trimming cut 6 bases from V and 4 bases from J; bases unmatched to any gene: 20. The DNA of the CDR3 is TGTGCCAGCTCCTTGACCCGGGACAGAGTAGTTTCGGCCACCGGGGAGCTGTTTTTT. Amino acids: CASSLTRDRVVSATGELFF.

The CDR3 region is CASSAPRGTNTQYF. The CDR3 nucleotides read TGTGCCAGCAGTGCCCCGAGGGGGACTAATACGCAGTATTTT. The chain links TRBV25-1 to TRBJ2-3, with a weak D call TRBD2 (7 bases). This CDR3 spans 14 amino acids. In germline, CDR1 is MGHDK, CDR2 SYGVNS. The V and J ends lost 4 bases and 7 bases respectively, with 15 bases between them.

The rearrangement uses TRBV28 and TRBJ2-7; D is unclear. In germline, CDR1 is MDHEN, CDR2 SYDVKM. V was cut by 7 bases and J by 0 bases, with 13 bases left in between. The CDR3 extends over 14 amino acids. CDR3 DNA sequence: TGTGCCAGCAAAAGGGCCCTAAGCTCCTACGAGCAGTACTTC. The encoded protein is CASKRALSSYEQYF.

The chain recombines TRBV5-1 with TRBJ2-3, with a weak D call TRBD2 (6 bases). V was cut by 5 bases and J by 0 bases, with 19 bases left in between. The CDR3 is 17 residues long. Germline-derived CDR1 and CDR2 are SGHRS and YFSETQ. The CDR3 sequence is CASSQRGSGDSTDTQYF. CDR3 bases: TGCGCCAGCAGTCAACGGGGGTCGGGGGACAGCACAGATACGCAGTATTTT.

The rearrangement joins TRBV5-1 to TRBJ2-2, with TRBD2 identical over 10 bases. Trimming cost V 4 bases and J 4 bases; bases outside gene matches: 10. The CDR3 contains 17 residues. Per the germline V gene, CDR1 is SGHRS and CDR2 is YFSETQ. As DNA, the CDR3 is TGCGCCAGCAGCACCAACCTAGCGGGGGTCGGCACCGGGGAGCTGTTTTTT. Its translation is CASSTNLAGVGTGELFF.

The chain uses TRBV10-1 and TRBJ2-1, with 10 bases lining up with TRBD2. V dropped 3 bases and J dropped 7; count of bases not matched to a gene: 9. Germline V lookup: CDR1 WNHNN, CDR2 SYGVQD (reference sequence). The CDR3 is made up of 16 amino acids. The CDR3 reads CASSEGVAGGRNEQFF. The CDR3 coding sequence is TGCGCCAGCAGTGAAGGGGTAGCGGGGGGTCGTAATGAGCAGTTCTTC.

V is TRBV15 and J is TRBJ1-1; D is unresolved. This CDR3 comprises 14 residues. Germline loops: CDR1 LNHNV, CDR2 YYDKDF (reference sequence). Trimming pared 0 bases from V and 11 bases from J, leaving 16 bases between. The CDR3 nucleotides read TGTGCCACCAGCAGAGATATGGATAGGTCGCGGGCTTTCTTT. Translated: CATSRDMDRSRAFF.

The chain uses TRBV5-5 and TRBJ1-1; a possible D gene is TRBD1 (5 bases). Trimming left V 4 bases short and J 0 bases short, with 13 bases between. Germline CDR1 and CDR2: SGHKS and YYEKEE (reference sequence). This CDR3 has 15 residues. The CDR3 loop is CASSGGTGMNTEAFF. Here the CDR3 DNA reads TGTGCCAGCAGCGGGGGGACGGGGATGAACACTGAAGCTTTCTTT.

The rearrangement links TRBV25-1 to TRBJ1-4; D possibly corresponds to TRBD1 (5 bases). V was pared by 6 bases and J by 0 bases, with 11 bases between. The CDR3 runs to 15 residues. Germline values: CDR1 MGHDK, CDR2 SYGVNS. The CDR3 here is CASSPGTATNEKLFF. The CDR3, as DNA: TGTGCCAGCAGCCCGGGGACTGCAACTAATGAAAAACTGTTTTTT.

The chain couples TRBV27 to TRBJ1-5; TRBD1 might be the D (5 bases). The CDR3 loop spans 13 amino acids. Germline assignment: CDR1 MNHEY and CDR2 SMNVEV (reference sequence). Trimming took off 3 bases at V and 5 bases at J, with 8 bases between the two ends. CDR3 sequence (DNA): TGTGCCAGCAGTTTTGGGGGGGATCAGCCCCAGCATTTT. It yields the protein CASSFGGDQPQHF.

The chain employs TRBV21-1 and TRBJ1-5; the table's D call, TRBD1, was not checked against the DNA. TRBV21-1 is a pseudogene segment. The length of the CDR3 is 18 residues. DNA of the CDR3: TGTGCCAGCAGCAAACGCCGCACAGGGCACCTCAGCAATCAGCCCCAGCATTTT. Translated, it gives CASSKRRTGHLSNQPQHF.

The CDR3 DNA reads as TGTGCCAGCAGTGGGTTCACTGAAGCTTTCTTT. Its translation is CASSGFTEAFF. The chain recombines TRBV25-1 with TRBJ1-1, with D hard to call. CDR1 is MGHDK and CDR2 is SYGVNS in the germline V gene. The CDR3 is 11 amino acids. V lost 4 bases and J 4 bases, leaving 4 bases between the germline ends.

The rearrangement uses TRBV5-5 and TRBJ2-7; weak D call: TRBD2 (6 bases). The germline CDR1 and CDR2 sequences are SGHKS and YYEKEE (reference sequence). Trimming took 2 bases from V and 0 from J, leaving 12 bases between them. There are 15 residues in the CDR3. The CDR3 region is CASSLQAGSSYEQYF. The CDR3 nucleotides read TGTGCCAGCAGCTTACAGGCGGGGAGCTCCTACGAGCAGTACTTC. The full variable domain, its missing parts supplied by reference TRBV5-5 and TRBJ2-7, is DAGVTQSPTHLIKTRGQQVTLRCSPISGHKSVSWYQQVLGQGPQFIFQYYEKEERGRGNFPDRFSARQFPNYSSELNVNALLLGDSALYLCASSLQAGSSYEQYFGPGTRLTVT.

This sequence joins TRBV19 and TRBJ2-5; 8 bases line up with TRBD1. V lost 4 bases to trimming and J lost 6 bases; unmatched junction nucleotides: 13. This CDR3 region has 16 residues. Germline CDR1 LNHDA, CDR2 SQIVND (reference sequence). The CDR3 is CASSKGQASTRQTQYF. In DNA, the CDR3 is TGTGCCAGTAGTAAGGGACAGGCTTCCACTAGGCAGACCCAGTACTTC.

This chain links TRBV25-1 with TRBJ1-1; D remains ambiguous. Germline V lookup: CDR1 MGHDK, CDR2 SYGVNS. The CDR3 runs 15 residues. The V end lost 3 bases, the J end lost 3 bases, and 14 bases lay between the germline ends. For the CDR3, the DNA is TGTGCCAGCAGTGATAGGAGGGCGAGGGACACTGAAGCTTTCTTT. Its protein is CASSDRRARDTEAFF.

The chain recombines TRBV5-5 with TRBJ2-1; TRBD1 aligns across 10 bases. The CDR3 loop spans 19 amino acids. Germline V gives CDR1 SGHKS, CDR2 YYEKEE (reference sequence). J gave up 11 bases and V 0 bases, and 20 bases lay outside the gene matches. The CDR3 sequence: CASSLAGGGWDRGQNKQFF. As DNA, the CDR3 is TGTGCCAGCAGCTTGGCCGGAGGTGGGTGGGACAGGGGCCAAAATAAGCAGTTCTTC.

The V and J genes are TRBV19 and TRBJ2-7, with TRBD1 matching over 10 bases. From germline, CDR1 is LNHDA and CDR2 SQIVND (reference sequence). The V and J ends lost 5 bases and 6 bases, in that order; junction bases with no gene match: 4. The CDR3 covers 13 residues. The CDR3 sequence: CASSWTGGREQYF. In nucleotides, the CDR3 is TGTGCCAGTAGTTGGACAGGGGGGCGCGAGCAGTACTTC.

The chain is built from TRBV27 and TRBJ1-6; TRBD1 matches 7 bases. Germline CDR1 reads MNHEY; CDR2 reads SMNVEV (reference sequence). CDR3 length equals 14 residues. V lost 3 bases to trimming and J lost 9 bases; unmatched junction nucleotides: 5. The DNA of the CDR3 is TGTGCCAGCAGTTTCCAGGGGGTGGGTTCACCCCTCCACTTT. This codes for CASSFQGVGSPLHF.

V and J are TRBV27 and TRBJ1-1; weak D call: TRBD1 (5 bases). Germline CDR1 reads MNHEY; CDR2 reads SMNVEV (reference sequence). This CDR3 comprises 14 residues. The V gene lost 2 bases and the J gene lost 3 bases, with 10 bases spanning the gap. The CDR3 sequence: CASSLGASHTEAFF. In nucleotides, the CDR3 is TGTGCCAGCAGTTTAGGGGCTTCACACACTGAAGCTTTCTTT.

This clone was seen a single time. V and J are TRBV24-1 and TRBJ1-1, with D perhaps matching TRBD1 (5 bases). The CDR3 has 11 residues. Germline lookup yields CDR1 KGHDR and CDR2 SFDVKD. Deletions cut 8 bases from V and 9 bases from J, with 12 bases between. The CDR3 spells CATTMGGKAFF. The CDR3 DNA follows: TGTGCCACCACCATGGGGGGGAAAGCTTTCTTT.

This chain joins TRBV9 and TRBJ1-2; D might be TRBD1 (6 bases). Trimming removed 0 bases at V and 8 bases at J, with 14 bases between. Germline assignment: CDR1 SGDLS and CDR2 YYNGEE. This CDR3 is built from 14 residues. CDR3 bases: TGTGCCAGCAGCGTAGATGGGGGCGCCAGGGGCTACACCTTC. It specifies CASSVDGGARGYTF.

The chain links TRBV7-9 to TRBJ1-4; perhaps TRBD1 as D (6 bases). CDR1 is SEHNR and CDR2 is FQNEAQ in the germline V gene (reference sequence). The CDR3 runs to 18 residues. Trimming removed 4 bases from V and 0 bases from J, with 18 bases in between. CDR3 region: CASSSFITGTTTNEKLFF. CDR3 DNA: TGTGCCAGCAGCTCCTTTATCACAGGGACAACAACTAATGAAAAACTGTTTTTT.

J is TRBJ2-5 and V is TRBV13; TRBD2 aligns across 8 bases. CDR1 and CDR2 (germline): PRHDT, FYEKMQ (reference sequence). The V and J ends lost 7 bases and 1 base, in that order; junction bases with no gene match: 5. The length of the CDR3 is 14 residues. The chain's CDR3 is CASTYRGGQETQYF. The CDR3 coding sequence is TGTGCCAGCACGTACCGGGGGGGCCAAGAGACCCAGTACTTC.